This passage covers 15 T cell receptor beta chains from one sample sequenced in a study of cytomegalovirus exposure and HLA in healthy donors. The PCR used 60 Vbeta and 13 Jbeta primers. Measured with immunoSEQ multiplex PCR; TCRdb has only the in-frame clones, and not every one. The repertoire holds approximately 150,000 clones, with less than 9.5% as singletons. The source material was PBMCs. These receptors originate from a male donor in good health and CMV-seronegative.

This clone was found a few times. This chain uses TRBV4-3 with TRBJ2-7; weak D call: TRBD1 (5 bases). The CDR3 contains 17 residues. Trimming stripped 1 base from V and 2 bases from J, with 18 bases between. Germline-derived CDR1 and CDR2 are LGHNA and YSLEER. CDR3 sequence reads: CASSQGTRNRSPYEQYF. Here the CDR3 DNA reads TGCGCCAGCAGCCAAGGGACCCGCAACAGGAGTCCCTACGAGCAGTACTTC.

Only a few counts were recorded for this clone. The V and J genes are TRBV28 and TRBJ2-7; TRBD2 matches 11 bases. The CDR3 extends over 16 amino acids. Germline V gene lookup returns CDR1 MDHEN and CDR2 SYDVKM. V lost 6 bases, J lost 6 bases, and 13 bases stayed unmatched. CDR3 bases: TGTGCCAGCAGCGCCATCTTAGCGGGAGGGCCTGTCGAGCAGTACTTC. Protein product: CASSAILAGGPVEQYF.

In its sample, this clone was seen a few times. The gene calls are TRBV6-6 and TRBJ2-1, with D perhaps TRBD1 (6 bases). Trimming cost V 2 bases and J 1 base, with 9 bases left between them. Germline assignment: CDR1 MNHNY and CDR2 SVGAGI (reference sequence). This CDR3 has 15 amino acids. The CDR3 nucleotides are TGTGCCAGCAGTTACGGGACATCTTCCTACAATGAGCAGTTCTTC. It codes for CASSYGTSSYNEQFF.

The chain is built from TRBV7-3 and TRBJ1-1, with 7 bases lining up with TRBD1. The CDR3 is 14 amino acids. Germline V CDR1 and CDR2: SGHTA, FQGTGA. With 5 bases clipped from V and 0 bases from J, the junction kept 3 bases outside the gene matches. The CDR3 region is CASSPGGLNTEAFF. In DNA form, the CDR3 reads TGTGCCAGCAGCCCAGGGGGGCTGAACACTGAAGCTTTCTTT.

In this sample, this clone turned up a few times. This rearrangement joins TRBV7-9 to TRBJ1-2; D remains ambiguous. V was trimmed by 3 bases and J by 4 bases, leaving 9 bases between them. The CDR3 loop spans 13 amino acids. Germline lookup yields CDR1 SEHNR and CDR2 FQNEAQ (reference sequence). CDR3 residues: CASSFGGVYGYTF. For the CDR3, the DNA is TGTGCCAGCAGCTTCGGAGGAGTCTATGGCTACACCTTC.

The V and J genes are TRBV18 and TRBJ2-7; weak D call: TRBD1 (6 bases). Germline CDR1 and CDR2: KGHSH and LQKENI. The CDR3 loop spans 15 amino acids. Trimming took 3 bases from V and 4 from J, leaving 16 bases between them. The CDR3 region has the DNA TGTGCCAGCTCACCGGCCGAGTCACAGGGATACGAGCAGTACTTC. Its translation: CASSPAESQGYEQYF.

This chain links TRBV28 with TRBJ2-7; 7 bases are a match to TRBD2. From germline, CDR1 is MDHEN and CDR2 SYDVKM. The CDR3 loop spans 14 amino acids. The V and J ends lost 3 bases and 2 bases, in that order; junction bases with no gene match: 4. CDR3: CASSFLAEAYEQYF. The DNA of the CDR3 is TGTGCCAGCAGTTTTCTAGCGGAGGCCTACGAGCAGTACTTC.

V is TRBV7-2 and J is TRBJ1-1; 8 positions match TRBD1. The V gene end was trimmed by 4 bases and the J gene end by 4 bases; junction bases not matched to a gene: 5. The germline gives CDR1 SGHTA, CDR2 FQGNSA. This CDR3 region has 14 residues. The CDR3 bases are TGTGCCAGCAGCTCTCAGGGGGCGGGCACTGAAGCTTTCTTT. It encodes CASSSQGAGTEAFF.

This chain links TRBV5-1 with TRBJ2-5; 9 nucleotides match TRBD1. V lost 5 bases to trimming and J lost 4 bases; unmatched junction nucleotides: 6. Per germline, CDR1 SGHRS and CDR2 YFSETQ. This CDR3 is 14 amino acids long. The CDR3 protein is CASSYTGGAETQYF. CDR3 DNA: TGCGCCAGCAGTTATACAGGGGGCGCAGAGACCCAGTACTTC.

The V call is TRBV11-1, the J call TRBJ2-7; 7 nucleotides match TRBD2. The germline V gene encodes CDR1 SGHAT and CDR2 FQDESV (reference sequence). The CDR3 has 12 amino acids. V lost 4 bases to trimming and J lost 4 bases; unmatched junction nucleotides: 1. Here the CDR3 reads CASSSGGYEQYF. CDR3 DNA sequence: TGTGCCAGCAGCTCCGGGGGGTACGAGCAGTACTTC.

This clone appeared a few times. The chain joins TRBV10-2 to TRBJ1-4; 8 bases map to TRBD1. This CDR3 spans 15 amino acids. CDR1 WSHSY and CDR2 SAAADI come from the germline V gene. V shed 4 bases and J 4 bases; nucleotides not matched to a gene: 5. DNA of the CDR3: TGCGCCAGCAGTGGGACAGGGATTTTTAATGAAAAACTGTTTTTT. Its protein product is CASSGTGIFNEKLFF.

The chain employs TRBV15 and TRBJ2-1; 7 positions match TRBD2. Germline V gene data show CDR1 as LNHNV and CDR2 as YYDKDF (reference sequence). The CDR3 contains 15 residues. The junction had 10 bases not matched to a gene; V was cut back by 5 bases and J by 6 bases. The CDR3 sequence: CATSPPASGRNEQFF. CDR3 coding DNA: TGTGCCACCAGCCCACCGGCTAGCGGCCGCAATGAGCAGTTCTTC.

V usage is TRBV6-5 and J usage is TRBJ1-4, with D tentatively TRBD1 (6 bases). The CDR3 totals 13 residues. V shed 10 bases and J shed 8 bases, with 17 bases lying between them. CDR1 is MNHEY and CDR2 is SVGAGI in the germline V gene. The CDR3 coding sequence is TGTGCCACCAGGGGCCCAAAAAAGGAAAAACTGTTTTTT. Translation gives CATRGPKKEKLFF.

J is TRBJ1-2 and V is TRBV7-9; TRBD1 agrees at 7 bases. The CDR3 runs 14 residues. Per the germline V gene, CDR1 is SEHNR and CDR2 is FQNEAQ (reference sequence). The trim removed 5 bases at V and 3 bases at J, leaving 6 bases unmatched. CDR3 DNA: TGTGCCAGCAGCGAAGGACAGGCACACTATGGCTACACCTTC. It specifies CASSEGQAHYGYTF.

The CDR3 sequence: CASSLSWGSGAFTDTQYF. CDR3 DNA sequence: TGTGCCAGCAGTCTCAGTTGGGGAAGCGGGGCGTTCACAGATACGCAGTATTTT. J is TRBJ2-3 and V is TRBV28; 7 nucleotides align to TRBD2. CDR1 and CDR2 from the germline V gene are MDHEN and SYDVKM. The CDR3 contains 18 residues. The junction had 16 bases not matched to a gene; V was cut back by 5 bases and J by 2 bases.